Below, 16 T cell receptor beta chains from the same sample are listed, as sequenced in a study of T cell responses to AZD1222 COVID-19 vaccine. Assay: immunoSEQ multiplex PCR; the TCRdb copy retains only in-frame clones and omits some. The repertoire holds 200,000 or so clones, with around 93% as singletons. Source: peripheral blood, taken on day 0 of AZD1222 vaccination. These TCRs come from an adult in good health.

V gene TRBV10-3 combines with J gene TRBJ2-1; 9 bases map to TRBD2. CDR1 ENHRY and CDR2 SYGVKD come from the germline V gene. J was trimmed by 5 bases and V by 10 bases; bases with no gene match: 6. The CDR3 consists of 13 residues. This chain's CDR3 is CATLAGVNNEQFF. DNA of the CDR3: TGTGCCACCTTAGCGGGGGTAAACAATGAGCAGTTCTTC.

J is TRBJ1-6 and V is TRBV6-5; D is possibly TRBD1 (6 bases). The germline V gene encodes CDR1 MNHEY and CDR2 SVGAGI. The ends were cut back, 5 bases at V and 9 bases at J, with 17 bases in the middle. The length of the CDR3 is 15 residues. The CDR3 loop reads CASSTDRDTPSPLHF. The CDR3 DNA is TGTGCCAGCAGTACGGACCGGGACACTCCTTCACCCCTCCACTTT.

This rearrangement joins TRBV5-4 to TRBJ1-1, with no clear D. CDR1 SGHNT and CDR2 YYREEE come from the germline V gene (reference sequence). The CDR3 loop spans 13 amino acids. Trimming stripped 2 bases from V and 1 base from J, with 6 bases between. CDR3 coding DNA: TGTGCCAGCAGCTTCGGAGAGAACACTGAAGCTTTCTTT. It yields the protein CASSFGENTEAFF. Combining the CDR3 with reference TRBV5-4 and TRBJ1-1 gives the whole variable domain ETGVTQSPTHLIKTRGQQVTLRCSSQSGHNTVSWYQQALGQGPQFIFQYYREEENGRGNFPPRFSGLQFPNYSSELNVNALELDDSALYLCASSFGENTEAFFGQGTRLTVV.

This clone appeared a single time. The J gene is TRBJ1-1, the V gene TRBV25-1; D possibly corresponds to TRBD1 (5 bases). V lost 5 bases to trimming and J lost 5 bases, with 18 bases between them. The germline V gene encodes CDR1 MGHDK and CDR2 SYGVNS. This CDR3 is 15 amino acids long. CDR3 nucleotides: TGTGCCAGCAGTTGGGGCCGCCCGGCCAGGACTGAAGCTTTCTTT. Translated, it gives CASSWGRPARTEAFF.

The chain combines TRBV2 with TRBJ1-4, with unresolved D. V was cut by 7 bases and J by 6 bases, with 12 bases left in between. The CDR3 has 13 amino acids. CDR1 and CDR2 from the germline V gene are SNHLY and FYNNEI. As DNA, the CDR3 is TGTGCCAGCATCGCAGTTGCTGATGAAAAACTGTTTTTT. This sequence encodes CASIAVADEKLFF.

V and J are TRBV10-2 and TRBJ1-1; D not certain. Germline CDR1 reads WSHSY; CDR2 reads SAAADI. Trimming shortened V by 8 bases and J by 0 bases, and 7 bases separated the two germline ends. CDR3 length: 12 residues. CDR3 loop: CASSGLNTEAFF. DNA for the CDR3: TGCGCCAGCTCCGGGCTGAACACTGAAGCTTTCTTT.

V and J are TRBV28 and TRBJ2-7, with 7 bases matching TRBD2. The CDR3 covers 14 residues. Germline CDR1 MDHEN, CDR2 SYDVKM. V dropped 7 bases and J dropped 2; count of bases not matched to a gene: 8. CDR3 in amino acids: CASTSSLAAYEQYF. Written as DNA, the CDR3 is TGTGCCAGCACATCAAGTCTAGCGGCCTACGAGCAGTACTTC.

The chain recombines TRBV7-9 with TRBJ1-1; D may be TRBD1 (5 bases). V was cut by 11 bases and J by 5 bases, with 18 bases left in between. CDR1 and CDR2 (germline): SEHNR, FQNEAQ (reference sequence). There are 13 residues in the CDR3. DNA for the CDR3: TGTGCCGTTTCACAGGAGAAAGGGACTGAAGCTTTCTTT. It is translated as CAVSQEKGTEAFF.

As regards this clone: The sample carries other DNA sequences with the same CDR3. DNA for the CDR3: TGCGCCAGCAGCTTGGGGACTTCCAACACTGAAGCTTTCTTT. Its translation is CASSLGTSNTEAFF. The V gene is TRBV5-1, the J gene TRBJ1-1; D not resolved. Trimming stripped 0 bases from V and 2 bases from J, with 8 bases between. This CDR3 is built from 14 residues. Germline CDR1 is SGHRS and CDR2 is YFSETQ.

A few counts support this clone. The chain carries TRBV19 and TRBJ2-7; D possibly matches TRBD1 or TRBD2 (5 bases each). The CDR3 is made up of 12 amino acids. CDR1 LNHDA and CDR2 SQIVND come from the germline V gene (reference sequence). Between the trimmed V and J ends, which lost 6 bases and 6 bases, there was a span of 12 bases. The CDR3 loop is CASSEGFGEQYF. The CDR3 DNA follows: TGTGCCAGTAGCGAGGGGTTCGGCGAGCAGTACTTC.

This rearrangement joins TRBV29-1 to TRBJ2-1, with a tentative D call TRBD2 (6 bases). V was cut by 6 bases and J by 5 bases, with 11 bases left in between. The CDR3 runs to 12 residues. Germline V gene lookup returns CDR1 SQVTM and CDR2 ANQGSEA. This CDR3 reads CSVRTTHNEQFF. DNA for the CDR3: TGCAGCGTCCGGACTACCCACAATGAGCAGTTCTTC.

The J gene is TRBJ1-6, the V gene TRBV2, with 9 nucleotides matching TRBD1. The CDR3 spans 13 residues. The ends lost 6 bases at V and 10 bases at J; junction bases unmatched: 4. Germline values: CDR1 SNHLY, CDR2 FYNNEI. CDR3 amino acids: CASRGTGRSPLHF. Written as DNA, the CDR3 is TGTGCCAGCAGGGGGACAGGGAGATCACCCCTCCACTTT.

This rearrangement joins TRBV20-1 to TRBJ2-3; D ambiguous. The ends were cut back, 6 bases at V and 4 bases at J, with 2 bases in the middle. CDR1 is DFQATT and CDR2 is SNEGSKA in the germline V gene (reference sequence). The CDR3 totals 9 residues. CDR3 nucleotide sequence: TGCAGTGCAGCAGATACGCAGTATTTT. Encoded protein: CSAADTQYF.

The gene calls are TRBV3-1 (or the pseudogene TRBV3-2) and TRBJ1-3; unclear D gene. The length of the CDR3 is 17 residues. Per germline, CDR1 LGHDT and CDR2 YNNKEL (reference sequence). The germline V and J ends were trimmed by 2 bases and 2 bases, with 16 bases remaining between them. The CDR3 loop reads CASSQKEGRVAGNTIYF. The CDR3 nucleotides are TGTGCCAGCAGCCAAAAGGAGGGCCGGGTAGCTGGAAACACCATATATTTT.

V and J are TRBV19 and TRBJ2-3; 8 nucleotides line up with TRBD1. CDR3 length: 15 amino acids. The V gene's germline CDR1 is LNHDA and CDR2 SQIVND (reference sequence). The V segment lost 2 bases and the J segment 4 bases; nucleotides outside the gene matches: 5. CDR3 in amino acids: CASSISDRVADTQYF. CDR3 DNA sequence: TGTGCCAGTAGTATATCGGACAGGGTGGCAGATACGCAGTATTTT.

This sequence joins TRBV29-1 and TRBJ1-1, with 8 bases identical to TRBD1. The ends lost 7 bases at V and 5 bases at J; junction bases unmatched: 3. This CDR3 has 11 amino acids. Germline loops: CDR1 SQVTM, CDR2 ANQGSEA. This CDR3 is CSGRGPTEAFF. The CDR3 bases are TGCAGCGGCAGGGGGCCTACTGAAGCTTTCTTT.